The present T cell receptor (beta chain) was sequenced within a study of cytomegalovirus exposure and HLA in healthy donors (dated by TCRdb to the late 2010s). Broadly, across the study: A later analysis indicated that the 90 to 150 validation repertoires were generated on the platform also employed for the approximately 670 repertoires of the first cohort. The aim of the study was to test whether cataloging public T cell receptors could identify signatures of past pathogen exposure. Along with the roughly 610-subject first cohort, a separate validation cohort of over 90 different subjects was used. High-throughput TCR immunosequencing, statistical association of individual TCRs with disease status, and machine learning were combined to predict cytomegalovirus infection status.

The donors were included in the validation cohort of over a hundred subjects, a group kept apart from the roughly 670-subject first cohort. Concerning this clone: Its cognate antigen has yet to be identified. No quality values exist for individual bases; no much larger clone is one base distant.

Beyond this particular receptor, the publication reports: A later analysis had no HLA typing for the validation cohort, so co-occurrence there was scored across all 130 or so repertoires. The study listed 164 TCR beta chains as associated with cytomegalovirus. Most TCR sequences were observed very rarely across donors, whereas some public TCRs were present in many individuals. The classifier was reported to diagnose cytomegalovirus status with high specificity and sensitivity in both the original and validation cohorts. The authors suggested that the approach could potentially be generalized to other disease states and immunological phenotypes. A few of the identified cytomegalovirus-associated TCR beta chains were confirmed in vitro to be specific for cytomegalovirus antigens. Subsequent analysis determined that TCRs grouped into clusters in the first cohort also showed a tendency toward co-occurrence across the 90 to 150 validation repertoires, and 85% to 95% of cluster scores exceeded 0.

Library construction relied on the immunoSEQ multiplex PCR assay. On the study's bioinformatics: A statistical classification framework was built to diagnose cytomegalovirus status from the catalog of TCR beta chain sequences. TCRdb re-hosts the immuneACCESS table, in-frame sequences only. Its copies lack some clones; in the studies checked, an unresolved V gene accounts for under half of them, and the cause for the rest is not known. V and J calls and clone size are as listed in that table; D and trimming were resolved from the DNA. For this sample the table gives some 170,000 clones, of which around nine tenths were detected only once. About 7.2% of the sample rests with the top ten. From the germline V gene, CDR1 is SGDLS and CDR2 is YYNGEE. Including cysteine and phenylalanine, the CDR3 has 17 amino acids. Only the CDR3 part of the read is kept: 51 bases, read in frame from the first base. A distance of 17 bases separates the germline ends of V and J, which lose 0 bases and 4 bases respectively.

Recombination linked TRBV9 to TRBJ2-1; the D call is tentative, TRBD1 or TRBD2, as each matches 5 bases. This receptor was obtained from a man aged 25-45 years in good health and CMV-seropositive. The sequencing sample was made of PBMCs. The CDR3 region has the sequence CASSVDPRPGAYNEQFF. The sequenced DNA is TGTGCCAGCAGCGTAGACCCGCGACCCGGGGCTTACAATGAGCAGTTCTTC.